The source of this T cell receptor beta chain is a study of blood T cells in healthy people across ages. Study information: For every two T cells, template switching captured about one barcoded beta molecule.

A J-beta primer mix and a sample-barcoded 5' primer were used in a second PCR of about 7 to 12 cycles. Tags on each cDNA molecule came from a template-switch adaptor with 12 random nucleotides. TCRdb reanalysed the 5' RACE reads using MiXCR and keeps one entry per CDR3 protein. The sample has about 1.7 million distinct CDR3 sequences; 28% are singletons. The CDR3 is 11 amino acids. Germline V gene data show CDR1 as WSHSY and CDR2 as SAAADI. The germline V and J ends were trimmed by 10 bases and 4 bases, with 10 bases remaining between them. Worth noting for this clonotype: The antigen remains undetermined.

Notes on the study in general: TCR beta diversity per million T cells fell roughly linearly with age.

This clonotype originated in a woman in her thirties in good health. Sequencing was done on a sample of blood. The V gene is TRBV10-2, the J gene TRBJ1-1; D gene ambiguous. Written as DNA, the CDR3 is TGCGCCACACAATTGAGCACTGAAGCTTTCTTT. Protein sequence: CATQLSTEAFF.